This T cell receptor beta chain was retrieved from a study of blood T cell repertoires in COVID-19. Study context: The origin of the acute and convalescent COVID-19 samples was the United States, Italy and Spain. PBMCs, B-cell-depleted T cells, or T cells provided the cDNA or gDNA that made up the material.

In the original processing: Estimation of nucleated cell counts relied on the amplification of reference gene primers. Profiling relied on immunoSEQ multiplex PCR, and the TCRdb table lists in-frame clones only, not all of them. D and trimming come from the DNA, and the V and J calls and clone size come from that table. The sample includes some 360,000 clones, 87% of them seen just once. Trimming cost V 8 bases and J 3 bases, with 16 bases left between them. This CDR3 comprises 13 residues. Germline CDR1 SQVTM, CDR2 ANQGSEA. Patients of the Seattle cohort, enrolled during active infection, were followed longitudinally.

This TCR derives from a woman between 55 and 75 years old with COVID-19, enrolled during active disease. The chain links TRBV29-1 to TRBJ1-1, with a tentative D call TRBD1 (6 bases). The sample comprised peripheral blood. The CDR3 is CSSLLDSHTEAFF. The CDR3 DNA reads TGCAGCTCCCTCCTGGACAGTCACACTGAAGCTTTCTTT.